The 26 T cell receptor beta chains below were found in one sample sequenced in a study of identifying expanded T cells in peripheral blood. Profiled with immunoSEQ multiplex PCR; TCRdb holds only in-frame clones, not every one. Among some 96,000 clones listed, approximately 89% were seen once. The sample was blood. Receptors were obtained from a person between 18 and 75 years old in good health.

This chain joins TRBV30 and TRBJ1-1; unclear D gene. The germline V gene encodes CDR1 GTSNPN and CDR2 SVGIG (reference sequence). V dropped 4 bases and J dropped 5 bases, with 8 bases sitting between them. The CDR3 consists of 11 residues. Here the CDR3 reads CAWKLGTEAFF. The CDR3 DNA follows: TGTGCCTGGAAGTTGGGGACTGAAGCTTTCTTT.

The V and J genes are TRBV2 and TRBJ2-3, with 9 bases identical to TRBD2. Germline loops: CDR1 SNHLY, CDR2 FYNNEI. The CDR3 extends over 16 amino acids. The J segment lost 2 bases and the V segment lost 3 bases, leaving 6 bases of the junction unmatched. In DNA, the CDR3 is TGTGCCAGCAGTGATCTGGCGGGAGGGAACACAGATACGCAGTATTTT. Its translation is CASSDLAGGNTDTQYF. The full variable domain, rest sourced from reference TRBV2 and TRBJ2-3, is EPEVTQTPSHQVTQMGQEVILRCVPISNHLYFYWYRQILGQKVEFLVSFYNNEISEKSEIFDDQFSVERPDGSNFTLKIRSTKLEDSAMYFCASSDLAGGNTDTQYFGPGTRLTVL.

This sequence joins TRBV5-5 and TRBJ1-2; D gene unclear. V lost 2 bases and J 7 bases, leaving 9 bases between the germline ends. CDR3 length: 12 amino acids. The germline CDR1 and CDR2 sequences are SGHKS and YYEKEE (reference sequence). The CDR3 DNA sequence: TGTGCCAGCAGCTTAGTGGGTCTTGGCTACACCTTC. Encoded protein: CASSLVGLGYTF. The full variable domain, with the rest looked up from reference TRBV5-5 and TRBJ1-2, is DAGVTQSPTHLIKTRGQQVTLRCSPISGHKSVSWYQQVLGQGPQFIFQYYEKEERGRGNFPDRFSARQFPNYSSELNVNALLLGDSALYLCASSLVGLGYTFGSGTRLTVV.

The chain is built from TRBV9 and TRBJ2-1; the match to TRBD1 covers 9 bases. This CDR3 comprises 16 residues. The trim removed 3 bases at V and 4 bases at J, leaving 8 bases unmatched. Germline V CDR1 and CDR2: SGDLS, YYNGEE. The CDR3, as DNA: TGTGCCAGCAGCGCAAGACCCGGGACAGGGTACAATGAGCAGTTCTTC. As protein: CASSARPGTGYNEQFF. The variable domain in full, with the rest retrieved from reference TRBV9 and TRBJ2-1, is DSGVTQTPKHLITATGQRVTLRCSPRSGDLSVYWYQQSLDQGLQFLIQYYNGEERAKGNILERFSAQQFPDLHSELNLSSLELGDSALYFCASSARPGTGYNEQFFGPGTRLTVL.

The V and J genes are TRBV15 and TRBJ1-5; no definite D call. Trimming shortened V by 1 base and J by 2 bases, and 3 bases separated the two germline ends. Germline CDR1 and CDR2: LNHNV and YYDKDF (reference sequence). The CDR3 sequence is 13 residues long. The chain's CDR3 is CATSRAGNQPQHF. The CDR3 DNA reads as TGTGCCACCAGCAGAGCAGGCAATCAGCCCCAGCATTTT.

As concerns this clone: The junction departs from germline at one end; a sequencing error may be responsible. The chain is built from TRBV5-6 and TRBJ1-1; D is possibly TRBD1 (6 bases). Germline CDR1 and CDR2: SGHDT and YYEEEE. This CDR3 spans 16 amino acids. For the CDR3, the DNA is TGTGCCAGCAGCTTGTTCTCAGGGGCGGGGAACATTGAAGCTTTCTTT. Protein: CASSLFSGAGNIEAFF.

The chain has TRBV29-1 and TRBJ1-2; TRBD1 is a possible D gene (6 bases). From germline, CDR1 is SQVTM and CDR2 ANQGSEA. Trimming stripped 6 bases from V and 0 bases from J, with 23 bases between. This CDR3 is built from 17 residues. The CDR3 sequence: CSVGKGRGEGSNYGYTF. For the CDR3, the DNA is TGCAGCGTGGGGAAGGGCAGGGGAGAGGGATCTAACTATGGCTACACCTTC.

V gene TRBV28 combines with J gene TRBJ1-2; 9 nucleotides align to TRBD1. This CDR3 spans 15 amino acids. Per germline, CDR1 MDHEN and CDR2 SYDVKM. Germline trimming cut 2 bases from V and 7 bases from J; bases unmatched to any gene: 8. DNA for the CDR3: TGTGCCAGCAGTTTAGTAGTGGACAGGGGCTCTGGCTACACCTTC. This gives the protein CASSLVVDRGSGYTF.

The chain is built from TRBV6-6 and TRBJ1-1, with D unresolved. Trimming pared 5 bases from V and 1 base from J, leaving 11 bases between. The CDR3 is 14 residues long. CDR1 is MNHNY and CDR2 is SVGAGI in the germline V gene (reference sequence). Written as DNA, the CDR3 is TGTGCCAGCAGTGCTCTTAGAGAGAACACTGAAGCTTTCTTT. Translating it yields CASSALRENTEAFF.

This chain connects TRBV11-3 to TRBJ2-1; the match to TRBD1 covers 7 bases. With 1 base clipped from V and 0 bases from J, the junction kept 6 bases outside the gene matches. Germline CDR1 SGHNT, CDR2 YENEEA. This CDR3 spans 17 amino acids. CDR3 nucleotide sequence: TGTGCCAGCAGCTTAGGCCTCTCAGGGGGCTCCTACAATGAGCAGTTCTTC. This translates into CASSLGLSGGSYNEQFF.

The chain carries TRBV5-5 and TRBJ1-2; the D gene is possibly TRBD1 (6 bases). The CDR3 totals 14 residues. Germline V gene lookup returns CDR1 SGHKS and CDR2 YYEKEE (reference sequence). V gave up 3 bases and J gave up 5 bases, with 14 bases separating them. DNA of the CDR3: TGTGCCAGCAGCTCGACCGGGACACCGTATGGCTACACCTTC. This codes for CASSSTGTPYGYTF.

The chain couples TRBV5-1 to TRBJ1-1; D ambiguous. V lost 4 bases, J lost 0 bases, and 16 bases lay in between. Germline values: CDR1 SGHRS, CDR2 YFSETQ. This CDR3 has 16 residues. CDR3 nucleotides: TGCGCCAGCAGCCCCCTCAGACCGGACCTGAACACTGAAGCTTTCTTT. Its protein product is CASSPLRPDLNTEAFF.

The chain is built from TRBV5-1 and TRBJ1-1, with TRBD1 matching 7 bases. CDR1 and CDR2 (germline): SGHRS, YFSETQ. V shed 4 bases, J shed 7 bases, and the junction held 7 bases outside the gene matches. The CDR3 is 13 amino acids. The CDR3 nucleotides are TGCGCCAGCAGCCTACGACAGGGTGGTGAAGCTTTCTTT. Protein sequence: CASSLRQGGEAFF.

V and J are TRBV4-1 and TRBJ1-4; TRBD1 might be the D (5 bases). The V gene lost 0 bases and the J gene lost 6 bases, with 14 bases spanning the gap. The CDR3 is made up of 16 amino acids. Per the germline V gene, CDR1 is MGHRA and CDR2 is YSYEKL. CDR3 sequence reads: CASSQDRGRDDEKLFF. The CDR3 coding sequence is TGCGCCAGCAGCCAAGATCGGGGCAGGGATGATGAAAAACTGTTTTTT.

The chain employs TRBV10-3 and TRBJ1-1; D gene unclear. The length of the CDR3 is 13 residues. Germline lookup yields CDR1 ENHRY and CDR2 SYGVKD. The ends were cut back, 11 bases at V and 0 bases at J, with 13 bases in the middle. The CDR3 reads CAAKRELNTEAFF. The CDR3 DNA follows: TGTGCCGCGAAACGGGAACTGAACACTGAAGCTTTCTTT.

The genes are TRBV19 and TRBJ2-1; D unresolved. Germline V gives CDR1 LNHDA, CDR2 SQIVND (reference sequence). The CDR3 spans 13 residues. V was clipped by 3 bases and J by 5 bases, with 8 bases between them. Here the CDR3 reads CASSISTDNEQFF. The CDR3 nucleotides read TGTGCCAGTAGTATTAGTACAGACAATGAGCAGTTCTTC.

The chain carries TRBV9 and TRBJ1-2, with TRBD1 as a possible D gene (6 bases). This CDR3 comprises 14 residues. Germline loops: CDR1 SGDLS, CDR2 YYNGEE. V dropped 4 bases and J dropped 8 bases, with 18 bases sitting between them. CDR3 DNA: TGTGCCAGCAGCCCCAGGGGTTCTGCGGGAGGCTACACCTTC. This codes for CASSPRGSAGGYTF.

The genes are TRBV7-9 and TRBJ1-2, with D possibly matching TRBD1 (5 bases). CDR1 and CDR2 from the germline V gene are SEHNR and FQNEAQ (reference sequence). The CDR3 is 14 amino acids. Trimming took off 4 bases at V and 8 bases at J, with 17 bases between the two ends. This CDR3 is CASSSPHRDGGYTF. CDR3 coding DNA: TGTGCCAGCAGCTCCCCTCACCGGGACGGAGGCTACACCTTC.

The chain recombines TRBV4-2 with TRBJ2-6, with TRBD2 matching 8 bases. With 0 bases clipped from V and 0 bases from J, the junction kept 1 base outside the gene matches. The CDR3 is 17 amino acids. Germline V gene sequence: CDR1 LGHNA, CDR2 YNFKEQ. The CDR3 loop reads CASSQDAGGSGANVLTF. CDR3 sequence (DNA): TGTGCCAGCAGCCAAGATGCGGGGGGCTCTGGGGCCAACGTCCTGACTTTC.

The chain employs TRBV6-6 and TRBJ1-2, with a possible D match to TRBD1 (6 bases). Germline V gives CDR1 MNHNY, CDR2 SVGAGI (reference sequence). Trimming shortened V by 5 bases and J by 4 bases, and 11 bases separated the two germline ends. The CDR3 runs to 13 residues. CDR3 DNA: TGTGCCAGCAGTGCTACAGGGCTCTATGGCTACACCTTC. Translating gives CASSATGLYGYTF.

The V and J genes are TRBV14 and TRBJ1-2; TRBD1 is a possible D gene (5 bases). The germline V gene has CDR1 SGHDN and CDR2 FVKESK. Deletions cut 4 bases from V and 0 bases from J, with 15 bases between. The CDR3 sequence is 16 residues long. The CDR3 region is CASSPYKGKANYGYTF. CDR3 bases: TGTGCCAGCAGCCCGTACAAGGGGAAAGCTAACTATGGCTACACCTTC.

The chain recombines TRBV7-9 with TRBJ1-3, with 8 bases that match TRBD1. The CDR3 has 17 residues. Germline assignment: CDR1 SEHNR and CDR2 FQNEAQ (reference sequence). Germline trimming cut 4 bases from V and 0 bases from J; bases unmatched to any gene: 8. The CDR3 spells CASSSQTGEISGNTIYF. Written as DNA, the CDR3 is TGTGCCAGCAGCTCCCAGACAGGGGAGATCTCTGGAAACACCATATATTTT. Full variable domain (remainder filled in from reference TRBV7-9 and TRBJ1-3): DTGVSQNPRHKITKRGQNVTFRCDPISEHNRLYWYRQTLGQGPEFLTYFQNEAQLEKSRLLSDRFSAERPKGSFSTLEIQRTEQGDSAMYLCASSSQTGEISGNTIYFGEGSWLTVV.

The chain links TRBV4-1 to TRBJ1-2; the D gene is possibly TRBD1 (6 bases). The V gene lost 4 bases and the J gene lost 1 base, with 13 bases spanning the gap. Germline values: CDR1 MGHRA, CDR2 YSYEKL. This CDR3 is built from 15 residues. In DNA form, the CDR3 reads TGCGCCAGCAGCCCAGGACAGTCGAATAACTATGGCTACACCTTC. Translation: CASSPGQSNNYGYTF.

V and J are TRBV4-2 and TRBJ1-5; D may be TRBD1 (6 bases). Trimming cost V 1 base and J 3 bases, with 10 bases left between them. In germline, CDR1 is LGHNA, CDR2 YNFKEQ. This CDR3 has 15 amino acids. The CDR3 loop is CASSQGNRANQPQHF. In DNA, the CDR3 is TGTGCCAGCAGCCAAGGGAACAGGGCCAATCAGCCCCAGCATTTT.

The CDR3 nucleotides read TGTGCCAGCAGCCAAGCCTCGGGACAGGGGTATTACGAGCAGTACTTC. Translating it yields CASSQASGQGYYEQYF. The chain uses TRBV7-9 and TRBJ2-7; TRBD1 aligns across 10 bases. The V gene end was trimmed by 5 bases and the J gene end by 4 bases; junction bases not matched to a gene: 11. Germline-derived CDR1 and CDR2 are SEHNR and FQNEAQ (reference sequence). There are 16 residues in the CDR3.

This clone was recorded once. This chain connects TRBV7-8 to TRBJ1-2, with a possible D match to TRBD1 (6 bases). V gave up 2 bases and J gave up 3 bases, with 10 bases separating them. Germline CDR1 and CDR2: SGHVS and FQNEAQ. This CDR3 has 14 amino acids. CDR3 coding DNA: TGTGCCAGCAGCTTACAGGGGCCGGACTATGGCTACACCTTC. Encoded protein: CASSLQGPDYGYTF.